Listed here is a single TCR beta chain. The sample originates from a study of blood T cell repertoires in COVID-19. Across the study: Sites in the United States, Italy and Spain provided acute and convalescent COVID-19 samples. PBMCs, B-cell-depleted T cells, or T cells provided the cDNA or gDNA that made up the material.

As handled by the study authors: Amplification with reference gene primers provided the estimates of nucleated cell counts. Assay used: immunoSEQ multiplex PCR; TCRdb lists only in-frame clones, some missing. V and J calls plus clone size are reproduced from that table; the DNA served to infer D and trimming. The data hold more than 30,000 clones, with nearly 90% observed a single time. This CDR3 is built from 14 residues. Trimming stripped 1 base from V and 0 bases from J, with 6 bases between. Germline lookup yields CDR1 SGDLS and CDR2 YYNGEE. Specimen: peripheral blood. The rearrangement uses TRBV9 and TRBJ2-3; D gene unclear. This TCR derives from a man between 60 and 70 years old with active COVID-19. The CDR3 sequence: CASSVSQSTDTQYF. The DNA for the CDR3 is TGTGCCAGCAGCGTATCTCAGAGCACAGATACGCAGTATTTT.